Following are 26 T cell receptor beta chains from one sample sequenced in a study of T cell changes during pregnancy in multiple sclerosis. The protocol was immunoSEQ multiplex PCR, while the TCRdb copy is restricted to in-frame clones and leaves out a portion. The sample yields 65,000 to 90,000 clones, roughly 92% seen once. Specimen: peripheral blood, collected before pregnancy. These receptors were obtained from a female donor with multiple sclerosis, enrolled in a pregnancy study.

The chain carries TRBV10-3 and TRBJ1-4, with 7 bases identical to TRBD1. With V trimmed by 10 bases and J by 5 bases, 7 bases remained unmatched. Germline V gene lookup returns CDR1 ENHRY and CDR2 SYGVKD. This CDR3 contains 13 residues. CDR3 region: CASGTEPNEKLFF. Written as DNA, the CDR3 is TGTGCCAGCGGGACAGAACCAAATGAAAAACTGTTTTTT.

The chain is built from TRBV29-1 and TRBJ2-3; a possible D gene is TRBD2 (6 bases). V dropped 7 bases and J dropped 6 bases, with 17 bases sitting between them. This CDR3 has 13 amino acids. CDR1 and CDR2 from the germline V gene are SQVTM and ANQGSEA. This CDR3 is CSEKGGTTDTQYF. The CDR3 bases are TGCAGCGAGAAGGGCGGGACCACGGATACGCAGTATTTT.

This clone occurred a few times. The chain uses TRBV19 and TRBJ1-5, with 7 positions matching TRBD1. The CDR3 covers 16 residues. V shed 4 bases, J shed 1 base, and the junction held 7 bases outside the gene matches. The germline gives CDR1 LNHDA, CDR2 SQIVND (reference sequence). The DNA of the CDR3 is TGTGCCAGTAGTAAAAACGGGGGACAGAGCAATCAGCCCCAGCATTTT. Amino acids: CASSKNGGQSNQPQHF.

The J gene is TRBJ2-7, the V gene TRBV29-1, with TRBD1 matching 7 bases. V was pared by 8 bases and J by 3 bases, with 10 bases of the junction left unmatched. Germline assignment: CDR1 SQVTM and CDR2 ANQGSEA. The CDR3 is made up of 13 amino acids. This chain's CDR3 is CSYQDRNFYEQYF. CDR3 DNA: TGCAGCTACCAGGACAGGAACTTCTACGAGCAGTACTTC.

This chain links TRBV6-5 with TRBJ2-4; D is undetermined. Trimming cost V 0 bases and J 8 bases, with 14 bases left between them. This CDR3 has 15 residues. The germline V gene encodes CDR1 MNHEY and CDR2 SVGAGI. The CDR3, as DNA: TGTGCCAGCAGTTACTCGATAGTTGGTCGGGACATTCAGTACTTC. Protein: CASSYSIVGRDIQYF.

The chain is built from TRBV15 and TRBJ2-7; 7 nucleotides align to TRBD1. V was clipped by 1 base and J by 5 bases; unmatched bases: 11. Looked up from germline, CDR1 is LNHNV and CDR2 is YYDKDF (reference sequence). This CDR3 is 16 amino acids long. The CDR3, as DNA: TGTGCCACCAGCAGAGCAAGAACAGGGGCTACCCACGAGCAGTACTTC. Translation: CATSRARTGATHEQYF.

V and J are TRBV25-1 and TRBJ2-2; D is possibly TRBD2 (5 bases). The CDR3 contains 14 residues. Germline assignment: CDR1 MGHDK and CDR2 SYGVNS. Deletions cut 0 bases from V and 5 bases from J, with 7 bases between. CDR3 DNA sequence: TGTGCCAGCAGTGAATATACGGGGACCGGGGAGCTGTTTTTT. It yields the protein CASSEYTGTGELFF.

V and J are TRBV11-2 and TRBJ2-7; TRBD2 matches 9 bases. The CDR3 runs to 15 residues. J lost 2 bases, V lost 5 bases, and 7 bases had no gene match. Per the germline V gene, CDR1 is SGHAT and CDR2 is FQNNGV. As DNA, the CDR3 is TGTGCCAGCAGCGGGAGCGGGAGGACCACCTACGAGCAGTACTTC. It yields the protein CASSGSGRTTYEQYF.

As DNA, the CDR3 is TGTGCCAGTAGTATAGGATCCACAGGTTCTGGAAACACCATATATTTT. Translated, it gives CASSIGSTGSGNTIYF. V usage is TRBV19 and J usage is TRBJ1-3; a possible D gene is TRBD1 (5 bases). Trimming removed 1 base at V and 1 base at J, with 11 bases between. CDR1 is LNHDA, CDR2 SQIVND, per germline (reference sequence). CDR3 length: 16 residues.

This chain connects TRBV7-9 to TRBJ2-1; TRBD2 might be the D (5 bases). Germline assignment: CDR1 SEHNR and CDR2 FQNEAQ (reference sequence). V shed 1 base and J shed 5 bases, with 15 bases lying between them. The CDR3 covers 16 residues. The CDR3 coding sequence is TGTGCCAGCAGCTTAGTGGGAGAAATAGTCGACAATGAGCAGTTCTTC. Amino acid sequence: CASSLVGEIVDNEQFF. Full variable domain (remainder filled in from reference TRBV7-9 and TRBJ2-1): DTGVSQNPRHKITKRGQNVTFRCDPISEHNRLYWYRQTLGQGPEFLTYFQNEAQLEKSRLLSDRFSAERPKGSFSTLEIQRTEQGDSAMYLCASSLVGEIVDNEQFFGPGTRLTVL.

The genes are TRBV11-3 and TRBJ2-3; 9 bases map to TRBD2. The germline V gene has CDR1 SGHNT and CDR2 YENEEA. This CDR3 has 15 amino acids. V dropped 5 bases and J dropped 0; count of bases not matched to a gene: 3. The CDR3, as DNA: TGTGCCAGCAGCATCCTAGCGGGGAGCACAGATACGCAGTATTTT. This gives the protein CASSILAGSTDTQYF.

The V call is TRBV2, the J call TRBJ2-1; a possible D gene is TRBD1 (6 bases). Looked up from germline, CDR1 is SNHLY and CDR2 is FYNNEI. There are 13 residues in the CDR3. V was trimmed by 9 bases and J by 5 bases, leaving 14 bases between them. CDR3: CARTSDSHNEQFF. In nucleotides, the CDR3 is TGTGCCAGGACCTCGGACAGTCACAATGAGCAGTTCTTC.

This clone has just one count. Here the CDR3 reads CASIGGYTEAFF. DNA of the CDR3: TGTGCCAGCATTGGAGGGTACACTGAAGCTTTCTTT. The chain joins TRBV28 to TRBJ1-1; D uncertain. Between the trimmed V and J ends, which lost 7 bases and 3 bases, there was a span of 9 bases. The CDR3 has 12 amino acids. Germline values: CDR1 MDHEN, CDR2 SYDVKM.

The chain employs TRBV18 and TRBJ1-1, with TRBD1 as a possible D gene (6 bases). Germline values: CDR1 KGHSH, CDR2 LQKENI. The CDR3 runs 14 residues. The V and J ends lost 5 bases and 0 bases respectively, with 10 bases between them. The CDR3 region has the DNA TGTGCCAGCTCATCGGGACACTTGAACACTGAAGCTTTCTTT. Its translation is CASSSGHLNTEAFF.

The chain uses TRBV7-2 and TRBJ1-2; D possibly corresponds to TRBD1 (6 bases). The CDR3 extends over 15 amino acids. Germline CDR1 and CDR2: SGHTA and FQGNSA. V was pared by 5 bases and J by 0 bases, with 13 bases between. For the CDR3, the DNA is TGTGCCAGCAGCATAAGACAGGTAGCTAACTATGGCTACACCTTC. It specifies CASSIRQVANYGYTF.

This clone was counted ten times or more. V gene TRBV7-9 combines with J gene TRBJ1-3; 7 bases are shared with TRBD1. The junction had 11 bases not matched to a gene; V was cut back by 5 bases and J by 7 bases. The CDR3 length is 15 residues. Germline CDR1 is SEHNR and CDR2 is FQNEAQ (reference sequence). The DNA of the CDR3 is TGTGCCAGCAGCCCACAAGACAGGGATCGGAACACCATATATTTT. Translation gives CASSPQDRDRNTIYF.

The chain is built from TRBV19 and TRBJ2-2; TRBD2 might be the D (6 bases). There are 16 residues in the CDR3. The germline CDR1 and CDR2 sequences are LNHDA and SQIVND (reference sequence). V was pared by 3 bases and J by 1 base, with 12 bases between. The CDR3 protein is CASSMVSGMNTGELFF. For the CDR3, the DNA is TGTGCCAGTAGTATGGTTAGCGGAATGAACACCGGGGAGCTGTTTTTT.

The chain couples TRBV7-2 to TRBJ2-7; 11 nucleotides agree with TRBD2. Germline CDR1 is SGHTA and CDR2 is FQGNSA. The CDR3 extends over 17 amino acids. After removal of 5 bases from V and 5 bases from J, the junction contained 14 bases not matched to a gene. The DNA of the CDR3 is TGTGCCAGCAGCCCAAGGGGCACTAGCGGGAGTCCCCACGAGCAGTACTTC. This gives the protein CASSPRGTSGSPHEQYF.

This chain links TRBV6-1 with TRBJ1-1; tentatively, D is TRBD1 (6 bases). The ends were cut back, 1 base at V and 6 bases at J, with 9 bases in the middle. Germline V lookup: CDR1 MNHNS, CDR2 SASEGT. The CDR3 sequence is 13 residues long. The CDR3 DNA reads TGTGCCAGCAGTGAAGGAACAGGGCCTGAAGCTTTCTTT. It translates to CASSEGTGPEAFF.

The gene calls are TRBV27 and TRBJ2-5, with TRBD1 as a possible D gene (5 bases). Trimming removed 1 base at V and 5 bases at J, with 11 bases between. The CDR3 runs to 14 residues. Germline lookup yields CDR1 MNHEY and CDR2 SMNVEV (reference sequence). The CDR3 DNA reads as TGTGCCAGCAGTTTATTCCAGGGTGCGGAGACCCAGTACTTC. Residues: CASSLFQGAETQYF.

This clone was detected a few times. The rearrangement joins TRBV28 to TRBJ2-7; D is perhaps TRBD2 (5 bases). The germline gives CDR1 MDHEN, CDR2 SYDVKM. V gave up 0 bases and J gave up 5 bases, with 11 bases separating them. The CDR3 is 14 amino acids. CDR3 loop: CASSLWRSADEQYF. CDR3 DNA: TGTGCCAGCAGTTTATGGCGTAGCGCGGACGAGCAGTACTTC. Full variable domain (rest looked up from reference TRBV28 and TRBJ2-7): DVKVTQSSRYLVKRTGEKVFLECVQDMDHENMFWYRQDPGLGLRLIYFSYDVKMKEKGDIPEGYSVSREKKERFSLILESASTNQTSMYLCASSLWRSADEQYFGPGTRLTVT.

The gene calls are TRBV4-3 and TRBJ1-2, with D perhaps TRBD1 (6 bases). V shed 1 base and J shed 8 bases, with 29 bases lying between them. This CDR3 is built from 19 residues. Germline CDR1 reads LGHNA; CDR2 reads YSLEER. This CDR3 is CASSQVLEPPGGRGNGYTF. CDR3 DNA: TGCGCCAGCAGCCAAGTCTTAGAGCCCCCAGGAGGCAGGGGAAACGGCTACACCTTC.

The DNA of the CDR3 is TGTGCCAGCAGCTTATTACAGGGATATGGAAACACCATATATTTT. This encodes CASSLLQGYGNTIYF. The chain employs TRBV7-9 and TRBJ1-3, with a possible D match to TRBD1 (6 bases). The CDR3 is made up of 15 amino acids. Trimming took 2 bases from V and 3 from J, leaving 11 bases between them. Germline V gene lookup returns CDR1 SEHNR and CDR2 FQNEAQ (reference sequence). The variable domain in full, with the rest retrieved from reference TRBV7-9 and TRBJ1-3, is DTGVSQNPRHKITKRGQNVTFRCDPISEHNRLYWYRQTLGQGPEFLTYFQNEAQLEKSRLLSDRFSAERPKGSFSTLEIQRTEQGDSAMYLCASSLLQGYGNTIYFGEGSWLTVV.

Regarding this clone: A junction boundary mismatches the germline segment, possibly from a read error. V gene TRBV11-2 combines with J gene TRBJ2-5, with 7 bases identical to TRBD2. Germline values: CDR1 SGHAT, CDR2 FQNNGV. This CDR3 has 16 amino acids. Here the CDR3 DNA reads TGTGCCAGCAGCCTAGATCTCCTAGCGGAAGTAGAGACCCAGTACTTC. Its translation is CASSLDLLAEVETQYF. The entire variable domain, with the rest obtained from reference TRBV11-2 and TRBJ2-5, is as follows: EAGVAQSPRYKIIEKRQSVAFWCNPISGHATLYWYQQILGQGPKLLIQFQNNGVVDDSQLPKDRFSAERLKGVDSTLKIQPAKLEDSAVYLCASSLDLLAEVETQYFGPGTRLLVL.

This clone has just one count. The J gene is TRBJ2-1, the V gene TRBV20-1; D is ambiguous. Germline V gives CDR1 DFQATT, CDR2 SNEGSKA (reference sequence). The ends were cut back, 6 bases at V and 6 bases at J, with 6 bases in the middle. The CDR3 totals 10 residues. The CDR3 loop reads CSAAANEQFF. In DNA form, the CDR3 reads TGCAGTGCGGCGGCCAATGAGCAGTTCTTC.

The V gene is TRBV5-1, the J gene TRBJ2-5; 7 bases fit TRBD1. V shed 5 bases and J 4 bases; nucleotides not matched to a gene: 8. The CDR3 has 14 residues. From germline, CDR1 is SGHRS and CDR2 YFSETQ. The CDR3 sequence: CASSSRQGGETQYF. In nucleotides, the CDR3 is TGCGCCAGCAGTTCGAGACAGGGTGGAGAGACCCAGTACTTC.